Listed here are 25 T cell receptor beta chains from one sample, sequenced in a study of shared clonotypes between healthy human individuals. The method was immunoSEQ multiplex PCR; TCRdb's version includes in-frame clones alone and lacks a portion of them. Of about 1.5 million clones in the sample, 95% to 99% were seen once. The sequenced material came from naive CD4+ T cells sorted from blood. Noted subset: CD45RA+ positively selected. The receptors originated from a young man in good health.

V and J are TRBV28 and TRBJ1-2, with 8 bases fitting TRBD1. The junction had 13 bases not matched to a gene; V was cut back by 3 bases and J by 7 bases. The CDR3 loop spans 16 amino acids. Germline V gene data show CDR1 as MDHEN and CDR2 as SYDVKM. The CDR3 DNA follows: TGTGCCAGCAGTTTCAAGGGACAGGCACCTTCTTCTGGCTACACCTTC. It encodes CASSFKGQAPSSGYTF.

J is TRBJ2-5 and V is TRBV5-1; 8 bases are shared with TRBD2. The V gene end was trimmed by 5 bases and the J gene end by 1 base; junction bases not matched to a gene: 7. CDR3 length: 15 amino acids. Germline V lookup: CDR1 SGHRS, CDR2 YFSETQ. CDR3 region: CASRDLAGFQETQYF. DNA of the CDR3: TGCGCCAGCAGGGACCTAGCGGGCTTCCAAGAGACCCAGTACTTC.

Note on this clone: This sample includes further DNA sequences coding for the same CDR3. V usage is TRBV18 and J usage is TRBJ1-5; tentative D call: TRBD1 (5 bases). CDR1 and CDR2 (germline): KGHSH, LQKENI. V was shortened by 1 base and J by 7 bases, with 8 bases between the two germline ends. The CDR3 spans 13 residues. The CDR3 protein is CASSPLGGQPQHF. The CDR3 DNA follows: TGTGCCAGCTCACCACTGGGGGGACAGCCCCAGCATTTT.

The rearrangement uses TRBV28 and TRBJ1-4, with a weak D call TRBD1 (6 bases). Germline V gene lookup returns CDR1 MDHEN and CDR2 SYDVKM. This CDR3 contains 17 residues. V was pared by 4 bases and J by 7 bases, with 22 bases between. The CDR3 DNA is TGTGCCAGCAGTTCCCAGGGGACCGGATATTGGGTTGAAAAACTGTTTTTT. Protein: CASSSQGTGYWVEKLFF.

Written as DNA, the CDR3 is TGTGCCAGCAGCACCCCGGCAGGAGGGGAGCAGTACTTC. Protein product: CASSTPAGGEQYF. The gene calls are TRBV25-1 and TRBJ2-7, with D possibly matching TRBD2 (6 bases). Germline V gene lookup returns CDR1 MGHDK and CDR2 SYGVNS. The CDR3 contains 13 residues. V dropped 6 bases and J dropped 7 bases, with 16 bases sitting between them.

Written as DNA, the CDR3 is TGTGCCACCAGCAGAGAAGGAGGTGGAGTGACCCAGTACTTC. As protein: CATSREGGGVTQYF. The rearrangement links TRBV15 to TRBJ2-5; D is possibly TRBD2 (5 bases). Germline CDR1 LNHNV, CDR2 YYDKDF (reference sequence). V was shortened by 0 bases and J by 7 bases, with 12 bases between the two germline ends. The CDR3 consists of 14 residues.

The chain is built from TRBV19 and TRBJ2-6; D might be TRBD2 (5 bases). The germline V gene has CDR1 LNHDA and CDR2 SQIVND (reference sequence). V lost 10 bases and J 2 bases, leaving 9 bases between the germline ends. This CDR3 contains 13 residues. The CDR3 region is CATRGAGANVLTF. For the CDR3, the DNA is TGTGCCACCCGGGGTGCTGGGGCCAACGTCCTGACTTTC.

The CDR3 spells CASIGPGGLETQYF. The CDR3 DNA sequence: TGTGCCAGCATAGGTCCAGGGGGATTGGAGACCCAGTACTTC. The J gene is TRBJ2-5, the V gene TRBV28, with 7 bases aligning to TRBD1. The germline V gene encodes CDR1 MDHEN and CDR2 SYDVKM. The junction had 10 bases not matched to a gene; V was cut back by 7 bases and J by 5 bases. The CDR3 sequence is 14 residues long.

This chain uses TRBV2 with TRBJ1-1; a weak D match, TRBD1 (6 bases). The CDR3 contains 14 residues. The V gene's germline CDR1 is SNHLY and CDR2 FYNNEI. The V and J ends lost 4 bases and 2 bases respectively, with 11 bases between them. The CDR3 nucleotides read TGTGCCAGCAGTGTTCGGGGGGCCAACACTGAAGCTTTCTTT. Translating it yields CASSVRGANTEAFF.

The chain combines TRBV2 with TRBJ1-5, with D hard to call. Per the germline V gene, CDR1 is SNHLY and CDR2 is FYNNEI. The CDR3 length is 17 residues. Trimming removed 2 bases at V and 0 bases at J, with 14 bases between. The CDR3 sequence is CASSENAWVLSNQPQHF. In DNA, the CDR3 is TGTGCCAGCAGTGAAAACGCCTGGGTCCTTAGCAATCAGCCCCAGCATTTT.

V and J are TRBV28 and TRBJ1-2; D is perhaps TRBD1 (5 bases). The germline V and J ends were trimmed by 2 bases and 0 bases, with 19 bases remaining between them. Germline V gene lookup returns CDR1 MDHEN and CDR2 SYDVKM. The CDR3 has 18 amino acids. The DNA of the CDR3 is TGTGCCAGCAGTTTAGCTCGGGCTAGACAGAAAGCTAACTATGGCTACACCTTC. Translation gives CASSLARARQKANYGYTF.

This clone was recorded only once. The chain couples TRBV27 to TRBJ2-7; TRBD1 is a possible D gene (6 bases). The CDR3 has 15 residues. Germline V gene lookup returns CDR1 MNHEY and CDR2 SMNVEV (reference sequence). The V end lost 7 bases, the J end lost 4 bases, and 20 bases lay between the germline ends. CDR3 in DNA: TGTGCCAGCATCCCACCAGGGGTTTGGGGGTACGAGCAGTACTTC. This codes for CASIPPGVWGYEQYF.

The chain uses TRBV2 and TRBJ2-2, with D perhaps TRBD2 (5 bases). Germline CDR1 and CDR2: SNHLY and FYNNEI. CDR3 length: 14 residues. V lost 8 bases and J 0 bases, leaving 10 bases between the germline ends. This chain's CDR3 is CASAGRTNTGELFF. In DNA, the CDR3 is TGTGCCAGCGCTGGGAGAACGAACACCGGGGAGCTGTTTTTT.

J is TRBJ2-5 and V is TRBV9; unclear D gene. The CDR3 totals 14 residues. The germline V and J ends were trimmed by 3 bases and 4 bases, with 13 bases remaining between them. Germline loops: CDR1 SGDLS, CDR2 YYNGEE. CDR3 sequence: CASSGRAGGETQYF. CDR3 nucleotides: TGTGCCAGCAGCGGAAGGGCCGGCGGAGAGACCCAGTACTTC.

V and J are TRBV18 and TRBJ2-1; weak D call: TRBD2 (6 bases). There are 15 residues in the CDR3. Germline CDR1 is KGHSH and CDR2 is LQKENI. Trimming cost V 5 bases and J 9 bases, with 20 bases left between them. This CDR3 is CASSTFPSAIGEQFF. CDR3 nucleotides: TGTGCCAGCTCAACCTTCCCTAGCGCCATCGGTGAGCAGTTCTTC.

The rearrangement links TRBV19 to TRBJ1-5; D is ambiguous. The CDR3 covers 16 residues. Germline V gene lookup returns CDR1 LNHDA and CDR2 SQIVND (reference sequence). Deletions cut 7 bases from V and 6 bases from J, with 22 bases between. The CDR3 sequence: CASKSQIEEFGQPQHF. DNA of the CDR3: TGTGCCAGTAAGAGTCAGATCGAAGAATTTGGTCAGCCCCAGCATTTT.

The CDR3 region is CASSYSRGDRNYEQYF. The CDR3 coding sequence is TGTGCCAGCAGTTACTCGAGGGGGGATAGAAACTACGAGCAGTACTTC. V is TRBV6-6 and J is TRBJ2-7; D possibly matches TRBD1 or TRBD2 (6 bases each). CDR3 length: 16 residues. Germline CDR1 and CDR2: MNHNY and SVGAGI (reference sequence). Trimming cost V 0 bases and J 3 bases, with 15 bases left between them.

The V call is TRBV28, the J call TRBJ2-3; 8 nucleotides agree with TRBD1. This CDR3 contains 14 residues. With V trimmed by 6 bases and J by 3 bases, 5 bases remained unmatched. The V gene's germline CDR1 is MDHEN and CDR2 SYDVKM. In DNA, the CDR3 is TGTGCCAGCAGCGAACAGGGGGAGACAGATACGCAGTATTTT. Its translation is CASSEQGETDTQYF. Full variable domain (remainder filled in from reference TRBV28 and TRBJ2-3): DVKVTQSSRYLVKRTGEKVFLECVQDMDHENMFWYRQDPGLGLRLIYFSYDVKMKEKGDIPEGYSVSREKKERFSLILESASTNQTSMYLCASSEQGETDTQYFGPGTRLTVL.

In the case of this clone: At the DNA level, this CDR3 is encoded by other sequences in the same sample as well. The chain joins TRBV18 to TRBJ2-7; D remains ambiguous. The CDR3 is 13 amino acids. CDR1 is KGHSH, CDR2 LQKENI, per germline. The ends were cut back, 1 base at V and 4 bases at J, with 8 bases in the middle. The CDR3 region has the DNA TGTGCCAGCTCACCACGGTTGGATTACGAGCAGTACTTC. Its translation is CASSPRLDYEQYF. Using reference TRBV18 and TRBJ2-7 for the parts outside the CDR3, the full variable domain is NAGVMQNPRHLVRRRGQEARLRCSPMKGHSHVYWYRQLPEEGLKFMVYLQKENIIDESGMPKERFSAEFPKEGPSILRIQQVVRGDSAAYFCASSPRLDYEQYFGPGTRLTVT.

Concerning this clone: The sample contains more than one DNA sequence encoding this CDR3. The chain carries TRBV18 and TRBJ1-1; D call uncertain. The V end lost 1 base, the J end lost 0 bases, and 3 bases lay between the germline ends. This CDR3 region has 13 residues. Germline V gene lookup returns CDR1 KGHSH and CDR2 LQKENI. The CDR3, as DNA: TGTGCCAGCTCACCACTAGTGAACACTGAAGCTTTCTTT. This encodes CASSPLVNTEAFF. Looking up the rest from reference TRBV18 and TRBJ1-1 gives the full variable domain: NAGVMQNPRHLVRRRGQEARLRCSPMKGHSHVYWYRQLPEEGLKFMVYLQKENIIDESGMPKERFSAEFPKEGPSILRIQQVVRGDSAAYFCASSPLVNTEAFFGQGTRLTVV.

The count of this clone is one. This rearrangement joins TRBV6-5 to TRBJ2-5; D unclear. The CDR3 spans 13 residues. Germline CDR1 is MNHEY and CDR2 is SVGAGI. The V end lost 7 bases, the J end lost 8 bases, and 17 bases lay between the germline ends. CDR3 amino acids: CASKGDRSATQYF. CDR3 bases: TGTGCCAGCAAGGGCGATCGTTCGGCAACCCAGTACTTC.

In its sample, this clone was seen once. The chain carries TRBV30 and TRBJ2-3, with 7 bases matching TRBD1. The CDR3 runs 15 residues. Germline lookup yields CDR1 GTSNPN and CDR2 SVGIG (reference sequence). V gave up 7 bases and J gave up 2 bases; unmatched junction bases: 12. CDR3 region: CAYRSRQGATDTQYF. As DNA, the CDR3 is TGTGCCTACCGGAGCCGACAGGGCGCCACAGATACGCAGTATTTT.

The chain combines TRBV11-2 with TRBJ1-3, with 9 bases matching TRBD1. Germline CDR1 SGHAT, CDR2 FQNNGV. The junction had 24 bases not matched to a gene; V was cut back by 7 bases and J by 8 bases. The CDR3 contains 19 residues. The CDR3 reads CASTRLLDRGFARGDTIYF. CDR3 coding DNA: TGTGCCAGCACCAGACTTTTGGACAGGGGCTTTGCCCGAGGGGACACCATATATTTT.

The CDR3 here is CASSLGDGGTQQYF. The CDR3, as DNA: TGCGCCAGCAGCTTGGGCGACGGAGGGACCCAGCAGTACTTC. The chain joins TRBV5-1 to TRBJ2-7; a weak D match, TRBD2 (6 bases). From germline, CDR1 is SGHRS and CDR2 YFSETQ. V shed 0 bases and J shed 8 bases, with 15 bases lying between them. This CDR3 comprises 14 residues.

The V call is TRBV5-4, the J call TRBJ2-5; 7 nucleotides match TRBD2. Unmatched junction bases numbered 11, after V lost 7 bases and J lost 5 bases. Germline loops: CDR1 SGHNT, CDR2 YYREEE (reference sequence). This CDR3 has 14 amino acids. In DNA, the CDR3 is TGTGCCAGCCGCGGGGGAGGTATGGGGGAGACCCAGTACTTC. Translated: CASRGGGMGETQYF. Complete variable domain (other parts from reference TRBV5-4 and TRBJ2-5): ETGVTQSPTHLIKTRGQQVTLRCSSQSGHNTVSWYQQALGQGPQFIFQYYREEENGRGNFPPRFSGLQFPNYSSELNVNALELDDSALYLCASRGGGMGETQYFGPGTRLLVL.